The 24 T cell receptor beta chains given below trace back to one sample, sequenced in a study of cytomegalovirus exposure and HLA in healthy donors (dated by TCRdb to 2016 to 2017). The library was built by means of the immunoSEQ multiplex PCR assay. For the multiplex PCR, a mixture combining 60 forward primers for TCR Vbeta segments and 13 reverse primers for TCR Jbeta segments was used. Not all clones reach the TCRdb copy of this immuneACCESS table, which keeps in-frame sequences only. Checked studies attribute under half of the gap to unresolved V genes and leave the rest unexplained. This sample lists roughly 130,000 clones; approximately 80% were detected once. The ten largest make up 1% of the sample. The sequenced material came from PBMCs. Every receptor here comes from a man aged 40-55 years in good health and CMV-seronegative.

This rearrangement joins TRBV11-2 to TRBJ2-5; TRBD2 matches at 9 bases. In germline, CDR1 is SGHAT, CDR2 FQNNGV. The junction had 13 bases not matched to a gene; V was cut back by 6 bases and J by 5 bases. This CDR3 has 16 residues. The CDR3 nucleotides read TGTGCCAGCAGTCTGCCGGGACTAGCCATTTCGGAGACCCAGTACTTC. Its translation is CASSLPGLAISETQYF.

This rearrangement joins TRBV5-1 to TRBJ2-1; tentative D call: TRBD1 (6 bases). CDR3 size: 14 residues. V was trimmed by 3 bases and J by 6 bases, leaving 13 bases between them. Germline CDR1 is SGHRS and CDR2 is YFSETQ. The CDR3 nucleotides read TGCGCCAGCAGCTACGGACAGAGAACCAATGAGCAGTTCTTC. Translating it yields CASSYGQRTNEQFF.

This clone appeared a few times. CDR3 in DNA: TGTGCCAGTAGCCCCGCGGGTCGGGAGACCCAGTACTTC. It codes for CASSPAGRETQYF. The V gene is TRBV19, the J gene TRBJ2-5, with a weak D call TRBD2 (5 bases). Trimming removed 6 bases from V and 5 bases from J, with 13 bases in between. The CDR3 totals 13 residues. The germline V gene has CDR1 LNHDA and CDR2 SQIVND (reference sequence).

This chain joins TRBV6-1 and TRBJ2-5; weak D call: TRBD1 (5 bases). Trimming removed 4 bases at V and 5 bases at J, with 14 bases between. Germline CDR1 reads MNHNS; CDR2 reads SASEGT. This CDR3 is built from 14 residues. The CDR3 sequence is CASSGGDPLETQYF. The DNA of the CDR3 is TGTGCCAGCAGTGGGGGCGACCCCCTGGAGACCCAGTACTTC.

This rearrangement joins TRBV14 to TRBJ2-1, with D uncertain. The germline gives CDR1 SGHDN, CDR2 FVKESK. The ends were cut back, 1 base at V and 11 bases at J, with 15 bases in the middle. The CDR3 is made up of 14 amino acids. CDR3 amino acids: CASSQATRTIKQFF. The CDR3 DNA reads as TGTGCCAGCAGCCAAGCAACGCGCACTATCAAGCAGTTCTTC.

The table lists this clone with a few counts. The genes are TRBV7-9 and TRBJ1-1; no definite D call. Germline CDR1 reads SEHNR; CDR2 reads FQNEAQ (reference sequence). The V end was cut by 0 bases, the J end by 6 bases, with 14 bases between. The length of the CDR3 is 15 residues. CDR3 residues: CASSLAPGVAAEAFF. Here the CDR3 DNA reads TGTGCCAGCAGCTTAGCGCCCGGGGTTGCCGCTGAAGCTTTCTTT.

The gene calls are TRBV5-6 and TRBJ2-2, with 7 bases matching TRBD1. V lost 4 bases and J lost 2; bases outside the gene matches: 8. The CDR3 totals 16 residues. Per germline, CDR1 SGHDT and CDR2 YYEEEE. CDR3 in amino acids: CASSGTEEVNTGELFF. The CDR3 DNA sequence: TGTGCCAGCAGCGGGACAGAAGAGGTAAACACCGGGGAGCTGTTTTTT.

This rearrangement joins TRBV18 to TRBJ2-7, with TRBD2 matching 10 bases. The CDR3 spans 15 residues. J was trimmed by 1 base and V by 6 bases; bases with no gene match: 6. Germline V CDR1 and CDR2: KGHSH, LQKENI. Here the CDR3 DNA reads TGTGCCAGCTCTCTGACTAGCGGGTCTTCCTACGAGCAGTACTTC. It codes for CASSLTSGSSYEQYF.

The rearrangement links TRBV2 to TRBJ1-6, with TRBD1 identical over 7 bases. This CDR3 is 15 amino acids long. V gave up 5 bases and J gave up 7 bases; unmatched junction bases: 8. The V gene's germline CDR1 is SNHLY and CDR2 FYNNEI. The CDR3 loop is CASSLGQLRNSPLHF. CDR3 nucleotides: TGTGCCAGCAGTCTGGGACAGTTGAGGAATTCACCCCTCCACTTT.

Remarks on this clone: In the same sample, other DNA sequences code for this CDR3. The V call is TRBV10-3, the J call TRBJ2-5; perhaps TRBD2 as D (7 bases). Germline loops: CDR1 ENHRY, CDR2 SYGVKD. The CDR3 contains 13 residues. Trimming left V 3 bases short and J 5 bases short, with 10 bases between. The CDR3 DNA follows: TGTGCCATCAGTGACAGGGGAGGGGAGACCCAGTACTTC. It encodes CAISDRGGETQYF.

V gene TRBV21-1 combines with J gene TRBJ1-2; TRBD1, the table's D call, lacks a check against the DNA. TRBV21-1 is an annotated pseudogene. The length of the CDR3 is 14 residues. The CDR3 nucleotides are TGTGCCAGCAGCAAAGGCCGGACAGGGTGCGGCTACACCTTC. Translated, it gives CASSKGRTGCGYTF.

The J gene is TRBJ2-2, the V gene TRBV5-4, with D possibly being TRBD1 (8 bases). CDR1 is SGHNT and CDR2 is YYREEE in the germline V gene (reference sequence). The CDR3 sequence is 15 residues long. The V gene lost 4 bases and the J gene lost 5 bases, with 15 bases spanning the gap. The CDR3 reads CASSKDRGGTGELFF. CDR3 DNA: TGTGCCAGCAGCAAAGACAGGGGAGGGACCGGGGAGCTGTTTTTT.

The J gene is TRBJ1-3, the V gene TRBV28; the match to TRBD1 covers 7 bases. This CDR3 region has 14 residues. V lost 5 bases and J lost 5; bases outside the gene matches: 6. The germline V gene encodes CDR1 MDHEN and CDR2 SYDVKM. CDR3: CASSLHRGRNTIYF. The CDR3 DNA follows: TGTGCCAGCAGTCTCCACAGGGGAAGAAACACCATATATTTT.

The gene calls are TRBV23-1 and TRBJ1-1; no firm D call. TRBV23-1 is reported as an ORF; its role is uncertain. Trimming took off 6 bases at V and 6 bases at J, with 11 bases between the two ends. The CDR3 sequence is 12 residues long. The CDR3 DNA reads TGCGCCAGCAGCCCCTGGGAGGCTGAAGCTTTCTTT. Translation: CASSPWEAEAFF.

J is TRBJ1-2 and V is TRBV30; 9 bases line up with TRBD1. The CDR3 runs to 15 residues. The germline V gene encodes CDR1 GTSNPN and CDR2 SVGIG (reference sequence). J lost 8 bases, V lost 2 bases, and 12 bases had no gene match. CDR3 sequence: CAWSSLTGTGFGYTF. In nucleotides, the CDR3 is TGTGCCTGGAGTTCCCTCACCGGGACAGGGTTCGGCTACACCTTC.

J is TRBJ2-3 and V is TRBV19; 10 positions agree with TRBD2. The V segment lost 3 bases and the J segment 1 base; nucleotides outside the gene matches: 1. Germline V gives CDR1 LNHDA, CDR2 SQIVND (reference sequence). The CDR3 is 15 residues long. CDR3 nucleotide sequence: TGTGCCAGTAGTATCGGGACTAGCGGCACAGATACGCAGTATTTT. Protein: CASSIGTSGTDTQYF.

The genes are TRBV2 and TRBJ2-4; 7 bases agree with TRBD1. Germline V CDR1 and CDR2: SNHLY, FYNNEI. The CDR3 runs 14 residues. After removal of 2 bases from V and 7 bases from J, the junction contained 5 bases not matched to a gene. The CDR3 region is CASSERWGQNIQYF. The CDR3 DNA sequence: TGTGCCAGCAGTGAAAGGTGGGGACAGAACATTCAGTACTTC.

This clone was picked up one time. The junction does not match germline at one end; this may be a read error. The V call is TRBV7-6, the J call TRBJ1-3; no definite D call. Germline CDR1 is SGHVS and CDR2 is FNYEAQ. The length of the CDR3 is 16 residues. The CDR3 bases are TGTGCCAGCAGCTTAAGGAGTACCAGCTCTGGAAGCACCATATATTTT. Translation: CASSLRSTSSGSTIYF. Variable domain in full (rest from reference TRBV7-6 and TRBJ1-3): GAGVSQSPRYKVTKRGQDVALRCDPISGHVSLYWYRQALGQGPEFLTYFNYEAQQDKSGLPNDRFSAERPEGSISTLTIQRTEQRDSAMYRCASSLRSTSSGSTIYFGEGSWLTVV.

This rearrangement joins TRBV30 to TRBJ1-4, with 7 positions matching TRBD1. CDR3 length equals 13 residues. Germline V gene sequence: CDR1 GTSNPN, CDR2 SVGIG (reference sequence). V shed 2 bases and J 8 bases; nucleotides not matched to a gene: 5. CDR3 in amino acids: CAWSLQGGEKLFF. CDR3 DNA sequence: TGTGCCTGGAGTCTTCAGGGGGGAGAAAAACTGTTTTTT.

The V and J genes are TRBV7-9 and TRBJ1-1; D is perhaps TRBD1 (5 bases). CDR3 length: 13 residues. Germline CDR1 is SEHNR and CDR2 is FQNEAQ (reference sequence). Deletions cut 4 bases from V and 5 bases from J, with 11 bases between. This CDR3 reads CASSSERGTEAFF. The CDR3 bases are TGTGCCAGCAGCTCGGAAAGGGGAACTGAAGCTTTCTTT.

A few counts support this clone. A junction boundary mismatches the germline segment, possibly from a read error. The chain uses TRBV27 and TRBJ1-5; D not certain. Germline CDR1 reads MNHEY; CDR2 reads SMNVEV (reference sequence). This CDR3 spans 11 amino acids. For the CDR3, the DNA is TGTGCCAGCACTTTACATCCGCCCCAGCATTTT. Protein sequence: CASTLHPPQHF.

The chain joins TRBV7-9 to TRBJ1-4; 7 bases are a match to TRBD1. V lost 5 bases, J lost 2 bases, and 2 bases stayed unmatched. CDR3 length: 14 residues. Per germline, CDR1 SEHNR and CDR2 FQNEAQ (reference sequence). Written as DNA, the CDR3 is TGTGCCAGCAGCACGGGACAGACTAATGAAAAACTGTTTTTT. Translation gives CASSTGQTNEKLFF.

The chain joins TRBV19 to TRBJ2-5; tentatively, D is TRBD1 (5 bases). The CDR3 has 13 amino acids. Germline V lookup: CDR1 LNHDA, CDR2 SQIVND (reference sequence). V was trimmed by 6 bases and J by 2 bases, leaving 10 bases between them. The CDR3 coding sequence is TGTGCCAGTAGCGAGACAGCTCAAGAGACCCAGTACTTC. The encoded protein is CASSETAQETQYF.

This clone was seen more than once but under ten times. This rearrangement joins TRBV2 to TRBJ2-6; 7 bases are shared with TRBD1. The CDR3 consists of 16 residues. From germline, CDR1 is SNHLY and CDR2 FYNNEI. V was clipped by 4 bases and J by 0 bases; unmatched bases: 3. CDR3 sequence: CASSGQGPSGANVLTF. The CDR3 DNA follows: TGTGCCAGCAGTGGACAGGGCCCCTCTGGGGCCAACGTCCTGACTTTC.